This TCR beta chain stems from a study of long-term antiretroviral therapy in people with HIV. No donor had fewer than one pre-ART PBMC sample or fewer than two post-ART PBMC samples. immunoSEQ v3.0 was run at survey level. TCRdb's table, derived via immunoSEQ multiplex PCR, lists solely in-frame clones and lacks some. This sample has 19,000 or so clones, with approximately 84% found just once. On this clone: Its target is unknown.

General study results and limits: Pre-ART clonal expansions dominated every time point's repertoire. Older ART regimens may have been in use when blood was drawn between the mid-2000s and the late 2010s.

The specimen was unsorted PBMCs, collected 0.9 years after starting antiretroviral therapy. The sequence was collected from a man aged 18 to 35 with HIV.

The CDR3: CASSTPQRGTQETQYF. The CDR3 bases are TGTGCCAGCAGTACCCCCCAGCGGGGGACCCAAGAGACCCAGTACTTC. The rearrangement links TRBV6-6 to TRBJ2-5, with 8 bases aligning to TRBD2. After removal of 5 bases from V and 1 base from J, the junction contained 9 bases not matched to a gene. CDR1 is MNHNY and CDR2 is SVGAGI in the germline V gene (reference sequence). This CDR3 contains 16 residues.